The 15 T cell receptor beta chains presented below share a single source sample, sequenced in a study of CD8 T cells in ankylosing spondylitis. General study findings and limits: A TCR beta motif made of roughly eight highly homologous variants seemed typical of ankylosing spondylitis blood.

Their antigens are not known. TCRdb redid the calling of the 5' RACE reads with MiXCR, one entry per CDR3 protein. The sample holds a few hundred thousand distinct CDR3 sequences, 20% to 25% seen once. Sequencing was done on a sample of blood, either unsorted or a sorted T cell fraction (not recorded which). The receptors were sampled from a male donor with ankylosing spondylitis.

The table lists this clonotype with a few counts. This rearrangement joins TRBV4-1 to TRBJ1-1; 9 nucleotides align to TRBD1. Germline loops: CDR1 MGHRA, CDR2 YSYEKL. Trimming at V came to 1 base and at J to 8 bases, leaving 11 bases not matched to a gene. There are 16 residues in the CDR3. Here the CDR3 reads CASSQVPGQGMTEAFF. The CDR3 nucleotides read TGCGCCAGCAGCCAAGTCCCGGGACAGGGAATGACGGAAGCTTTCTTT.

The chain employs TRBV15 and TRBJ1-1; D uncertain. This CDR3 contains 13 residues. Germline CDR1 and CDR2: LNHNV and YYDKDF (reference sequence). Trimming shortened V by 5 bases and J by 6 bases, and 13 bases separated the two germline ends. The CDR3 DNA is TGTGCCACCAGCCCCTTTGGGGTCGCTGAAGCTTTCTTT. Protein: CATSPFGVAEAFF. The whole variable domain, remainder taken from reference TRBV15 and TRBJ1-1, is DAMVIQNPRYQVTQFGKPVTLSCSQTLNHNVMYWYQQKSSQAPKLLFHYYDKDFNNEADTPDNFQSRRPNTSFCFLDIRSPGLGDTAMYLCATSPFGVAEAFFGQGTRLTVV.

The CDR3 DNA is TGTGCCAGCAGAGTCGATTGGGCTGGATCCACCGGGGAGCTGTTTTTT. This gives the protein CASRVDWAGSTGELFF. V is TRBV6-1 and J is TRBJ2-2, with D uncertain. The length of the CDR3 is 16 residues. Germline CDR1 reads MNHNS; CDR2 reads SASEGT. The V end lost 6 bases, the J end lost 4 bases, and 18 bases lay between the germline ends.

V gene TRBV3-1 combines with J gene TRBJ1-6, with D tentatively TRBD1 (6 bases). Trimming left V 4 bases short and J 8 bases short, with 9 bases between. CDR3 size: 13 residues. Germline V gene sequence: CDR1 LGHDT, CDR2 YNNKEL (reference sequence). CDR3 sequence: CASSRQADSPLHF. The CDR3 DNA follows: TGTGCCAGCAGCCGACAGGCCGATTCACCCCTCCACTTT.

This clonotype has just a few counts. CDR3: CASSSLAGANYNEQFF. Here the CDR3 DNA reads TGTGCCAGCTCATCCTTAGCGGGGGCCAACTACAATGAGCAGTTCTTC. This chain connects TRBV18 to TRBJ2-1; TRBD2 agrees at 9 bases. The CDR3 has 16 residues. Germline V gene lookup returns CDR1 KGHSH and CDR2 LQKENI. V gave up 5 bases and J gave up 3 bases; unmatched junction bases: 8. Together with reference TRBV18 and TRBJ2-1, the CDR3 gives the full variable domain: NAGVMQNPRHLVRRRGQEARLRCSPMKGHSHVYWYRQLPEEGLKFMVYLQKENIIDESGMPKERFSAEFPKEGPSILRIQQVVRGDSAAYFCASSSLAGANYNEQFFGPGTRLTVL.

This clonotype has more than one count but fewer than ten. V is TRBV5-1 and J is TRBJ1-1; possible D gene TRBD1, 5 bases. V was trimmed by 4 bases and J by 0 bases, leaving 7 bases between them. CDR1 and CDR2 from the germline V gene are SGHRS and YFSETQ. This CDR3 contains 13 residues. The CDR3 coding sequence is TGCGCCAGCAGCGAACAGGTGAACACTGAAGCTTTCTTT. Protein product: CASSEQVNTEAFF.

This clonotype showed up just a few times. The chain combines TRBV4-2 with TRBJ1-1; no definite D call. Trimming removed 4 bases from V and 1 base from J, with 16 bases in between. The germline V gene encodes CDR1 LGHNA and CDR2 YNFKEQ. The length of the CDR3 is 16 residues. The CDR3 nucleotides are TGTGCCAGCAGCCCCCTAAGTCGGCGGGAGAACACTGAAGCTTTCTTT. Protein sequence: CASSPLSRRENTEAFF.

The chain employs TRBV5-1 and TRBJ2-7; 10 positions match TRBD2. The CDR3 loop spans 15 amino acids. The junction had 2 bases not matched to a gene; V was cut back by 0 bases and J by 2 bases. Germline-derived CDR1 and CDR2 are SGHRS and YFSETQ. The CDR3 nucleotides read TGCGCCAGCAGCTTGGAAACTAGCGGGGCCTACGAGCAGTACTTC. Translation: CASSLETSGAYEQYF.

This clonotype was counted between two and nine times. V is TRBV2 and J is TRBJ2-1; D might be TRBD2 (5 bases). CDR3 length: 11 residues. Between the trimmed V and J ends, which lost 4 bases and 14 bases, there was a span of 12 bases. Germline CDR1 and CDR2: SNHLY and FYNNEI. The CDR3 DNA is TGTGCCAGCAGTGGGGTTAGCGTGAAGTTCTTC. It translates to CASSGVSVKFF.

This clonotype came up a few times. The chain carries TRBV5-1 and TRBJ2-1; tentatively, D is TRBD2 (6 bases). The CDR3 has 17 amino acids. Germline CDR1 reads SGHRS; CDR2 reads YFSETQ. V was shortened by 0 bases and J by 0 bases, with 13 bases between the two germline ends. This CDR3 is CASSLGVLTSSYNEQFF. The CDR3, as DNA: TGCGCCAGCAGCTTGGGGGTCCTGACTAGCTCCTACAATGAGCAGTTCTTC.

This chain connects TRBV5-1 to TRBJ2-4; possibly TRBD1 for D (7 bases). V lost 0 bases and J lost 8, with 18 bases in between. The CDR3 runs 16 residues. From germline, CDR1 is SGHRS and CDR2 YFSETQ. The DNA of the CDR3 is TGCGCCAGCAGCTTGGGACCGGAGACAGGGAGGTACATTCAGTACTTC. Protein sequence: CASSLGPETGRYIQYF.

The chain has TRBV6-5 and TRBJ1-5; D remains unclear. Germline V gene sequence: CDR1 MNHEY, CDR2 SVGAGI. The CDR3 loop spans 15 amino acids. The ends were cut back, 4 bases at V and 4 bases at J, with 14 bases in the middle. CDR3 DNA: TGTGCCAGCAGTTTACGAGGGATTCAAAATCAGCCCCAGCATTTT. Protein sequence: CASSLRGIQNQPQHF.

The chain is built from TRBV7-9 and TRBJ2-7; D might be TRBD1 (7 bases). With 5 bases removed from V and 6 bases from J, the gap between germline ends came to 17 bases. Germline CDR1 and CDR2: SEHNR and FQNEAQ (reference sequence). CDR3 size: 14 residues. DNA for the CDR3: TGTGCCAGCAGCATAGGCGGGACAGTGGGCGAGCAGTACTTC. Encoded protein: CASSIGGTVGEQYF.

The chain recombines TRBV12-3 or TRBV12-4 with TRBJ2-1, with 9 bases matching TRBD1. There are 11 residues in the CDR3. V was pared by 4 bases and J by 16 bases, with 5 bases of the junction left unmatched. The CDR3 coding sequence is TGTGCCAGCAGTTATACAGGGGGCCTTTTCTTC. It translates to CASSYTGGLFF.

This clonotype was found a few times. The chain carries TRBV7-2 and TRBJ1-4; D is undetermined. This CDR3 comprises 13 residues. Germline V lookup: CDR1 SGHTA, CDR2 FQGNSA. Trimming left V 6 bases short and J 6 bases short, with 11 bases between. CDR3 bases: TGTGCCAGCAGGCTTAATTGGGATGAAAAACTGTTTTTT. Amino acid sequence: CASRLNWDEKLFF.